One and the same sample provided the 26 T cell receptor beta chains below, sequenced in a study of a mutant IDH1 vaccine in newly diagnosed glioma. Their recognized antigens are unknown. Assay: immunoSEQ multiplex PCR; the TCRdb copy retains only in-frame clones and omits some. The top ten clones hold around 10% of a sample with under 40,000 clones, roughly 80% of them seen once. Specified time point: week 35, safety follow-up. Every vaccine dose comprised 300 ug of mutant IDH1 20-mer peptide plus topical imiquimod. Here the sequenced sample was PBMCs, taken from a glioma patient whose treatment included an IDH1 peptide vaccine. All receptors derive from a middle-aged woman with glioma.

The V and J genes are TRBV11-2 and TRBJ2-1, with D perhaps matching TRBD1 (5 bases). CDR1 SGHAT and CDR2 FQNNGV come from the germline V gene. The CDR3 is 13 amino acids. Deletions cut 1 base from V and 6 bases from J, with 7 bases between. The CDR3 region is CASSLGQLNEQFF. CDR3 sequence (DNA): TGTGCCAGCAGCTTAGGACAGCTCAATGAGCAGTTCTTC.

This rearrangement joins TRBV5-5 to TRBJ2-3; the match to TRBD1 covers 8 bases. Trimming cost V 3 bases and J 2 bases; bases outside gene matches: 8. CDR3 length: 16 amino acids. Germline V gene sequence: CDR1 SGHKS, CDR2 YYEKEE (reference sequence). CDR3 loop: CASSSRQGSTTDTQYF. In DNA, the CDR3 is TGTGCCAGCAGCTCACGACAGGGGTCCACCACAGATACGCAGTATTTT.

Notes on this clone: Relative to the germline gene, one junction end is altered; a read error may explain this. The chain links TRBV7-7 to TRBJ2-2; D remains unclear. The CDR3 is made up of 14 amino acids. Per germline, CDR1 SSHAT and CDR2 FNYEAQ (reference sequence). The CDR3 DNA reads as TGTGCTAGCAGCTCACTACAGAACACCGGGGAGCTGTTTTTT. Protein: CASSSLQNTGELFF.

This chain connects TRBV19 to TRBJ2-1; possibly TRBD1 for D (6 bases). CDR1 is LNHDA, CDR2 SQIVND, per germline (reference sequence). Trimming removed 3 bases from V and 8 bases from J, with 14 bases in between. The CDR3 covers 14 residues. CDR3 nucleotides: TGTGCCAGTAGTATCTGGGGGCAACCCTATGAGCAGTTCTTC. This sequence encodes CASSIWGQPYEQFF.

V is TRBV5-4 and J is TRBJ1-2, with 8 bases matching TRBD1. The CDR3 covers 18 residues. The germline V gene has CDR1 SGHNT and CDR2 YYREEE (reference sequence). V lost 4 bases, J lost 1 base, and 15 bases stayed unmatched. This chain's CDR3 is CASSSTQGAAYFNYGYTF. As DNA, the CDR3 is TGTGCCAGCAGCAGCACTCAGGGGGCAGCCTATTTTAACTATGGCTACACCTTC. Full variable domain (outside the CDR3, taken from reference TRBV5-4 and TRBJ1-2): ETGVTQSPTHLIKTRGQQVTLRCSSQSGHNTVSWYQQALGQGPQFIFQYYREEENGRGNFPPRFSGLQFPNYSSELNVNALELDDSALYLCASSSTQGAAYFNYGYTFGSGTRLTVV.

For the CDR3, the DNA is TGTGCCAGCAGCTTGCCCGGGACAGGGGGCGCGGACTATGGCTACACCTTC. It is translated as CASSLPGTGGADYGYTF. This rearrangement joins TRBV5-6 to TRBJ1-2; 12 nucleotides align to TRBD1. CDR3 length: 17 amino acids. The junction had 7 bases not matched to a gene; V was cut back by 1 base and J by 3 bases. The V gene's germline CDR1 is SGHDT and CDR2 YYEEEE.

The CDR3 DNA follows: TGCGCCAGCACCGTTACGGACAGGAGAGGGACCCAGTACTTC. Its translation is CASTVTDRRGTQYF. The chain is built from TRBV10-2 and TRBJ2-5; TRBD1 matches 7 bases. From germline, CDR1 is WSHSY and CDR2 SAAADI. This CDR3 is built from 14 residues. J gave up 7 bases and V 7 bases, and 12 bases lay outside the gene matches.

This chain uses TRBV5-1 with TRBJ2-1, with D maybe TRBD1 (5 bases). The CDR3 length is 15 residues. Trimming took off 0 bases at V and 5 bases at J, with 12 bases between the two ends. The germline V gene encodes CDR1 SGHRS and CDR2 YFSETQ. CDR3 in amino acids: CASSLAGNADNEQFF. CDR3 DNA sequence: TGCGCCAGCAGCTTGGCAGGGAACGCGGACAATGAGCAGTTCTTC.

V gene TRBV19 combines with J gene TRBJ2-1; the D is unclear. CDR1 LNHDA and CDR2 SQIVND come from the germline V gene (reference sequence). This CDR3 region has 14 residues. The V and J ends lost 1 base and 7 bases respectively, with 11 bases between them. CDR3: CASSIVGGANEQFF. CDR3 DNA: TGTGCCAGTAGTATAGTGGGCGGAGCAAATGAGCAGTTCTTC.

CDR3 loop: CASSLLGDYEQYF. The CDR3 DNA reads as TGCGCCAGCAGCTTGTTAGGGGACTACGAGCAGTACTTC. The chain recombines TRBV5-1 with TRBJ2-7; tentative D call: TRBD1 (5 bases). Germline lookup yields CDR1 SGHRS and CDR2 YFSETQ. V lost 1 base, J lost 3 bases, and 8 bases lay in between. The CDR3 length is 13 residues.

In its sample, this clone was seen once. This chain joins TRBV25-1 and TRBJ2-7; D is unclear. The CDR3 is made up of 14 amino acids. The V end lost 2 bases, the J end lost 3 bases, and 11 bases lay between the germline ends. Germline-derived CDR1 and CDR2 are MGHDK and SYGVNS. The CDR3 loop is CASSELVPSYEQYF. CDR3 coding DNA: TGTGCCAGCAGTGAACTGGTCCCAAGCTACGAGCAGTACTTC.

The V gene is TRBV7-2, the J gene TRBJ1-2; 9 bases map to TRBD1. This CDR3 comprises 14 residues. The V and J ends lost 5 bases and 5 bases, in that order; junction bases with no gene match: 6. Germline assignment: CDR1 SGHTA and CDR2 FQGNSA. CDR3 in amino acids: CASSVDRGGYGYTF. In nucleotides, the CDR3 is TGTGCCAGCAGCGTGGACAGGGGAGGATATGGCTACACCTTC. The whole variable domain, remainder taken from reference TRBV7-2 and TRBJ1-2, is GAGVSQSPSNKVTEKGKDVELRCDPISGHTALYWYRQSLGQGLEFLIYFQGNSAPDKSGLPSDRFSAERTGGSVSTLTIQRTQQEDSAVYLCASSVDRGGYGYTFGSGTRLTVV.

The chain joins TRBV7-9 to TRBJ1-4; unclear D gene. Germline V gene sequence: CDR1 SEHNR, CDR2 FQNEAQ (reference sequence). Trimming shortened V by 8 bases and J by 5 bases, and 21 bases separated the two germline ends. This CDR3 has 16 amino acids. In DNA form, the CDR3 reads TGTGCCAGCGTTCCTTCTTATTCTAGCCGCAATGAAAAACTGTTTTTT. Its protein is CASVPSYSSRNEKLFF.

V gene TRBV6-1 combines with J gene TRBJ1-5, with a tentative D call TRBD1 (5 bases). This CDR3 is 15 amino acids long. Trimming took off 6 bases at V and 5 bases at J, with 17 bases between the two ends. Germline V gives CDR1 MNHNS, CDR2 SASEGT. The CDR3 bases are TGTGCCAGCAGATCCCCCTGGCAGGGTGATCAGCCCCAGCATTTT. Translating gives CASRSPWQGDQPQHF.

This clone turned up a few times. This chain joins TRBV29-1 and TRBJ2-3; no clear D. The germline CDR1 and CDR2 sequences are SQVTM and ANQGSEA. CDR3 size: 11 residues. With 5 bases removed from V and 4 bases from J, the gap between germline ends came to 7 bases. CDR3 sequence: CSVPSPDTQYF. The CDR3 DNA sequence: TGCAGCGTTCCTTCCCCAGATACGCAGTATTTT.

This chain joins TRBV9 and TRBJ1-5; D perhaps matches TRBD1 (5 bases). Germline V gives CDR1 SGDLS, CDR2 YYNGEE. The CDR3 is 15 residues long. Between the trimmed V and J ends, which lost 3 bases and 0 bases, there was a span of 10 bases. The CDR3 DNA reads TGTGCCAGCAGCGGTCAGGGAACTAGCAATCAGCCCCAGCATTTT. It specifies CASSGQGTSNQPQHF.

The chain couples TRBV23-1 to TRBJ1-4; D call uncertain. TRBV23-1 counts as an open reading frame of uncertain function. The CDR3 is 15 amino acids. The V gene lost 2 bases and the J gene lost 4 bases, with 11 bases spanning the gap. The DNA for the CDR3 is TGCGCCAGCAGTCAACAGAGGGTCTTTAATGAAAAACTGTTTTTT. Encoded protein: CASSQQRVFNEKLFF.

The gene calls are TRBV10-2 and TRBJ1-2; the D gene is possibly TRBD1 (5 bases). This CDR3 contains 11 residues. V shed 6 bases and J shed 4 bases, with 6 bases lying between them. The germline gives CDR1 WSHSY, CDR2 SAAADI. CDR3 loop: CASSDSYGYTF. The CDR3 DNA reads TGCGCCAGCAGCGACAGCTATGGCTACACCTTC.

V usage is TRBV9 and J usage is TRBJ2-2; tentative D call: TRBD2 (6 bases). Germline loops: CDR1 SGDLS, CDR2 YYNGEE. The CDR3 consists of 16 residues. V lost 4 bases and J lost 1, with 14 bases in between. The CDR3 nucleotides read TGTGCCAGCAGCCTTTCCCACGGGGGGAACACCGGGGAGCTGTTTTTT. Protein product: CASSLSHGGNTGELFF.

This clone has more than one count but fewer than ten. The genes are TRBV7-9 and TRBJ2-7; unclear D gene. Trimming removed 0 bases from V and 0 bases from J, with 15 bases in between. The CDR3 has 17 residues. The germline V gene encodes CDR1 SEHNR and CDR2 FQNEAQ (reference sequence). The chain's CDR3 is CASSLARRGVGSYEQYF. The DNA of the CDR3 is TGTGCCAGCAGCTTAGCGAGGCGTGGGGTAGGCTCCTACGAGCAGTACTTC.

This sequence joins TRBV14 and TRBJ2-7; D is ambiguous. This CDR3 region has 15 residues. Germline CDR1 and CDR2: SGHDN and FVKESK. V dropped 1 base and J dropped 5 bases, with 15 bases sitting between them. CDR3 loop: CASSQVGFDGNEQYF. The CDR3 DNA is TGTGCCAGCAGCCAAGTTGGGTTCGATGGCAACGAGCAGTACTTC.

This clone was recorded a few times. The chain joins TRBV7-2 to TRBJ1-1, with D unclear. The length of the CDR3 is 15 residues. Germline V gives CDR1 SGHTA, CDR2 FQGNSA. Trimming pared 1 base from V and 1 base from J, leaving 10 bases between. Here the CDR3 reads CASSLDPRANTEAFF. For the CDR3, the DNA is TGTGCCAGCAGCTTAGACCCGAGGGCGAACACTGAAGCTTTCTTT.

The chain has TRBV13 and TRBJ2-7; D call uncertain. The CDR3 spans 16 residues. Trimming removed 1 base at V and 2 bases at J, with 15 bases between. Germline CDR1 reads PRHDT; CDR2 reads FYEKMQ (reference sequence). CDR3 coding DNA: TGTGCCAGCAGCTTAGTATCTGGGTTTGTAACCTACGAGCAGTACTTC. This codes for CASSLVSGFVTYEQYF.

The rearrangement links TRBV2 to TRBJ2-6; 11 nucleotides match TRBD1. Germline CDR1 is SNHLY and CDR2 is FYNNEI. CDR3 length: 17 residues. V lost 7 bases to trimming and J lost 1 base; unmatched junction nucleotides: 6. As DNA, the CDR3 is TGTGCCAGCACTCCGGGACAGGGGGGGTCTGGGGCCAACGTCCTGACTTTC. This gives the protein CASTPGQGGSGANVLTF. Full variable domain (remainder filled in from reference TRBV2 and TRBJ2-6): EPEVTQTPSHQVTQMGQEVILRCVPISNHLYFYWYRQILGQKVEFLVSFYNNEISEKSEIFDDQFSVERPDGSNFTLKIRSTKLEDSAMYFCASTPGQGGSGANVLTFGAGSRLTVL.

The chain couples TRBV5-1 to TRBJ1-3; unclear D gene. The CDR3 length is 15 residues. Germline-derived CDR1 and CDR2 are SGHRS and YFSETQ. V lost 2 bases, J lost 1 base, and 10 bases lay in between. The CDR3 sequence: CASSLHGDSGNTIYF. The CDR3 DNA sequence: TGCGCCAGCAGCTTACACGGCGATTCTGGAAACACCATATATTTT. Full variable domain (remainder filled in from reference TRBV5-1 and TRBJ1-3): KAGVTQTPRYLIKTRGQQVTLSCSPISGHRSVSWYQQTPGQGLQFLFEYFSETQRNKGNFPGRFSGRQFSNSRSEMNVSTLELGDSALYLCASSLHGDSGNTIYFGEGSWLTVV.

This clone was detected once. CDR3 bases: TGTGCCTGGTCCTTCGGGGGGGGAACTAATGAAAAACTGTTTTTT. It specifies CAWSFGGGTNEKLFF. The chain couples TRBV30 to TRBJ1-4; possibly TRBD1 for D (5 bases). Trimming cost V 5 bases and J 1 base, with 14 bases left between them. Germline-derived CDR1 and CDR2 are GTSNPN and SVGIG (reference sequence). The CDR3 is 15 residues long.